The subject of this entry is one T cell receptor (beta chain). This specimen belongs to a study of blood T cell repertoires in COVID-19. Overall study context: Sources were T cells, B-cell-depleted T cells, or PBMCs; the material itself was cDNA or gDNA.

V lost 1 base and J lost 5, with 15 bases in between. CDR1 is SGHRS and CDR2 is YFSETQ in the germline V gene. The CDR3 spans 15 residues. Assay used: immunoSEQ multiplex PCR; TCRdb lists only in-frame clones, some missing. The table has tens of thousands of clones, around 81% seen once; the top ten hold over 25%. The receptor was derived from a woman older than 75 with active or convalescent COVID-19. Sample: peripheral blood. The rearrangement links TRBV5-1 to TRBJ1-2, with D perhaps TRBD1 (5 bases). The CDR3 bases are TGCGCCAGCAGCTTGCGGCAGGGAGGGGCTTATGGCTACACCTTC. This codes for CASSLRQGGAYGYTF.